This T cell receptor beta chain was captured by sequencing in a study of T cells in Graves' hyperthyroidism and ophthalmopathy. The V segment lost 4 bases and the J segment 4 bases; nucleotides outside the gene matches: 8. Per the germline V gene, CDR1 is SGHRS and CDR2 is YFSETQ. The CDR3 has 14 amino acids. Study results and caveats: Classification by a 13 V-J model distinguished ophthalmopathy from stable hyperthyroidism.

From RNA transcripts, TCR beta CDR3 regions were amplified. The study used the HTBI primer set for a first-round RT-PCR of the TCR CDR3. Each CDR3 protein gets one entry after TCRdb re-called the multiplex PCR reads with MiXCR. The table records some 600,000 distinct CDR3 sequences, about half of them present only once. As concerns this clonotype: Its specificity is not known.

Patients with uncontrolled infections, other autoimmune diseases, pregnancy or lactation were excluded. This clonotype originated in a woman under 30 with Graves' hyperthyroidism. Source material: peripheral blood or thyroid tissue (not recorded which). The chain links TRBV5-1 to TRBJ2-7, with 7 bases identical to TRBD1. This chain's CDR3 is CASSTRDREYEQYF. The CDR3 bases are TGCGCCAGCAGCACTCGGGACAGAGAATACGAGCAGTACTTC.